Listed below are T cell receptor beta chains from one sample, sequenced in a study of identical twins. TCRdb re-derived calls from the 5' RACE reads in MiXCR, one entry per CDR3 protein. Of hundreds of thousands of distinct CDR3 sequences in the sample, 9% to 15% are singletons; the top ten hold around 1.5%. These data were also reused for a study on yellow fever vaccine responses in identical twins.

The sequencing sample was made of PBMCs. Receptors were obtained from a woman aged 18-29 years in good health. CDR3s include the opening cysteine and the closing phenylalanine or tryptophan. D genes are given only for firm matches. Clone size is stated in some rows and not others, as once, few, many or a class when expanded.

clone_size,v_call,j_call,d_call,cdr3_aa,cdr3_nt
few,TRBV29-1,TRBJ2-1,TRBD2,CSGEGGLREGHGYNEQFF,TGCAGCGGGGAGGGGGGGTTGCGGGAGGGCCATGGATACAATGAGCAGTTCTTC
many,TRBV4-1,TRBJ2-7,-,CASSPRFRSYEQYF,TGCGCCAGCAGCCCTAGATTCCGGTCCTACGAGCAGTACTTC
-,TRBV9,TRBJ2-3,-,CASSTFGGPSTDTQYF,TGTGCCAGCAGCACCTTTGGGGGCCCTAGCACAGATACGCAGTATTTT
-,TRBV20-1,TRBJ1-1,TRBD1,CSARDRDRARTEAFF,TGCAGTGCTAGAGATAGGGACAGGGCAAGAACTGAAGCTTTCTTT
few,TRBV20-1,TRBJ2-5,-,CSASGLPGSRF,TGCAGTGCTAGTGGGCTCCCTGGCAGTAGGTTC
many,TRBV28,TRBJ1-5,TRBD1,CASRDRFSNQPQHF,TGTGCCAGCCGGGACAGATTTAGCAATCAGCCCCAGCATTTT
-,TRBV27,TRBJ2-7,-,CASSLSGGMFSEQYF,TGTGCCAGCAGTTTATCGGGGGGAATGTTCTCCGAGCAGTACTTC
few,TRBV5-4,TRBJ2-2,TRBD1,CASRSGTENTGELFF,TGTGCCAGCAGGTCCGGGACAGAAAACACCGGGGAGCTGTTTTTT
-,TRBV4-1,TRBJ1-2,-,CASSQPGRNPYGYTF,TGCGCCAGCAGCCAACCTGGACGGAACCCCTATGGCTACACCTTC
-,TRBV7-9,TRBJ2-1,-,CASASPFVRFSYNEQFF,TGTGCCAGCGCCTCCCCCTTCGTGAGGTTCTCCTACAATGAGCAGTTCTTC
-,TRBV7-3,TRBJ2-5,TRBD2,CASSSQGKAGAQYF,TGTGCCAGCAGCTCCCAGGGAAAAGCGGGGGCCCAGTACTTC
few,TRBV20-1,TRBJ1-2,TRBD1,CSAREGQVKGYTF,TGCAGTGCCCGAGAGGGACAGGTGAAAGGCTACACCTTC
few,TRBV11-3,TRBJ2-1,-,CASSHRDYPKTYNEQFF,TGTGCCAGCAGCCACAGGGACTACCCGAAAACCTACAATGAGCAGTTCTTC
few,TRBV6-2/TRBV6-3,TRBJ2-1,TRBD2,CASSYDPRDSSGKGSYNEQFF,TGTGCCAGCAGTTACGACCCGAGGGATTCTAGCGGGAAGGGCTCCTACAATGAGCAGTTCTTC
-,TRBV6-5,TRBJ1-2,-,CASSYSLAGPTGYTF,TGTGCCAGCAGTTACTCGTTGGCAGGACCTACGGGCTACACCTTC
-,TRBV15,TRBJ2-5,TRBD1,CATSRDRGLETQYF,TGTGCCACCAGCAGGGACAGGGGGTTGGAGACCCAGTACTTC
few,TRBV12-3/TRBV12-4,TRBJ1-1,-,CASSLYEGLNTEAFF,TGTGCCAGCAGTTTATATGAGGGACTGAACACTGAAGCTTTCTTT
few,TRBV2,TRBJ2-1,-,CASKLVAGSYNEQFF,TGTGCCAGCAAACTTGTTGCAGGCTCCTACAATGAGCAGTTCTTC
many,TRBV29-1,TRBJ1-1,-,CSAIRTANTEAFF,TGCAGCGCCATAAGGACAGCGAACACTGAAGCTTTCTTT